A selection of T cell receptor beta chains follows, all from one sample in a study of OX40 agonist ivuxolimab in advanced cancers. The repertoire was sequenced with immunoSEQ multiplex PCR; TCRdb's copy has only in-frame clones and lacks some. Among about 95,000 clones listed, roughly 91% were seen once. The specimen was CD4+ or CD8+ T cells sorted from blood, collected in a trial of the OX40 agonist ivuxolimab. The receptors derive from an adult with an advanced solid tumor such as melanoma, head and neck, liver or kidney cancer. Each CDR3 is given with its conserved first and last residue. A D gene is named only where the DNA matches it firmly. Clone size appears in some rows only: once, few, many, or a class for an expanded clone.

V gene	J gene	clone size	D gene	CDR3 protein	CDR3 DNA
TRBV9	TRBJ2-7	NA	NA	CASSVDKTSNSYEQYF	TGTGCCAGCAGCGTAGATAAAACTAGCAACTCCTACGAGCAGTACTTC
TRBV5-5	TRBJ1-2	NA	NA	CASSLDRSAVGAANGYTF	TGTGCCAGCAGCTTGGATAGGTCGGCGGTTGGAGCGGCGAATGGCTACACCTTC
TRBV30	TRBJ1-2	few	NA	CAWSVQGQGYGYTF	TGTGCCTGGAGTGTACAGGGTCAAGGCTATGGCTACACCTTC
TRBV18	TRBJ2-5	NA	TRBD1	CASCFTGAETQYF	TGTGCCAGCTGCTTTACAGGGGCGGAGACCCAGTACTTC
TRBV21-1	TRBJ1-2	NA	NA	CASSKGGRSYGYTF	TGTGCCAGCAGCAAAGGGGGGCGCAGTTATGGCTACACCTTC
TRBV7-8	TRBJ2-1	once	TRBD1	CASSLATGVYNEQFF	TGTGCCAGCAGCTTAGCGACAGGGGTGTACAATGAGCAGTTCTTC
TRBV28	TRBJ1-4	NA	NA	CASSLQTENEKLFF	TGTGCCAGCAGTCTACAGACCGAAAATGAAAAACTGTTTTTT
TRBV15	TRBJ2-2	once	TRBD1	CATSRGSGTVTGELFF	TGTGCCACCAGCAGAGGCTCCGGGACAGTGACCGGGGAGCTGTTTTTT
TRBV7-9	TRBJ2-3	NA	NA	CASSPKGLRDNTDTQYF	TGTGCCAGCAGCCCGAAGGGCTTGCGGGACAACACAGATACGCAGTATTTT
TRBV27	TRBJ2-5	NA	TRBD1	CASSLYPGGGETQYF	TGTGCCAGCAGTTTATACCCAGGGGGCGGTGAGACCCAGTACTTC
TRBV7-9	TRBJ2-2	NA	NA	CASSFFQEDTGELFF	TGTGCCAGCAGCTTTTTCCAGGAGGACACCGGGGAGCTGTTTTTT
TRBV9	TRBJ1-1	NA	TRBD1	CASSTRQGLNTEAFF	TGTGCCAGCAGCACCCGACAGGGTTTGAACACTGAAGCTTTCTTT
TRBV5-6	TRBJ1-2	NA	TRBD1	CASSFWGQGASGYTF	TGTGCCAGCAGCTTTTGGGGACAGGGGGCGTCTGGCTACACCTTC
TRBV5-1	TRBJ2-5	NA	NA	CASSQHQQETQYF	TGCGCCAGCAGCCAGCACCAACAAGAGACCCAGTACTTC
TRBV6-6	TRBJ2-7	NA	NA	CASSSNLGRVYEQYF	TGTGCCAGCAGTTCGAACTTGGGACGGGTCTACGAGCAGTACTTC
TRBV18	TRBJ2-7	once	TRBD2	CASSPGEGFKQYF	TGTGCCAGCTCACCAGGGGAGGGCTTCAAGCAGTACTTC
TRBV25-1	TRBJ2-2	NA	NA	CASSEFSLGSGELFF	TGTGCCAGCAGTGAATTTAGTTTAGGAAGCGGGGAGCTGTTTTTT
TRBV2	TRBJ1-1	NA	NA	CASSISQAFF	TGTGCCAGCAGTATTTCCCAAGCTTTCTTT
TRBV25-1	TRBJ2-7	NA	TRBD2	CASSDGGGFTYEQYF	TGTGCCAGCAGTGACGGGGGGGGATTCACCTACGAGCAGTACTTC
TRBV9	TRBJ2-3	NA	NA	CASSLNTDTQYF	TGTGCCAGCAGCCTCAACACAGATACGCAGTATTTT
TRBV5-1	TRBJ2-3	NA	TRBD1	CASSWGTGKSTDTQYF	TGCGCCAGCAGCTGGGGGACAGGGAAAAGCACAGATACGCAGTATTTT
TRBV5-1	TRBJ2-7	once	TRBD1	CASSPDRVSGEQYF	TGCGCCAGCAGCCCCGACAGGGTCAGTGGCGAGCAGTACTTC
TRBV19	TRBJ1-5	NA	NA	CASSIDGDSSNQPQHF	TGTGCCAGTAGTATAGACGGCGACAGTAGCAATCAGCCCCAGCATTTT
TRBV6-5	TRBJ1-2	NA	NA	CASSYQGPYGYTF	TGTGCCAGCAGTTATCAAGGGCCATATGGCTACACCTTC
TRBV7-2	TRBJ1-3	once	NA	CASSFNLLSGNTIYF	TGTGCCAGCAGCTTCAATCTCTTATCTGGAAACACCATATATTTT
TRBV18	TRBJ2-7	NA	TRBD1	CASSPRTGAFGEQYF	TGTGCCAGCTCACCTCGAACAGGGGCGTTTGGCGAGCAGTACTTC
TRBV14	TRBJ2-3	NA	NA	CASSQATSLDTQYF	TGTGCCAGCAGCCAAGCTACCAGTTTAGATACGCAGTATTTT
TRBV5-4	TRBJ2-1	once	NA	CASSLWSTMTKQFF	TGTGCCAGCAGCTTGTGGAGTACAATGACTAAGCAGTTCTTC
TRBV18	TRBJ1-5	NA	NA	CASSRYPGAEGNQPQHF	TGTGCCAGCTCACGCTATCCGGGGGCCGAGGGTAATCAGCCCCAGCATTTT
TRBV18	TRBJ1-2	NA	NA	CASSSGTPYGYTF	TGTGCCAGCTCATCCGGGACACCCTATGGCTACACCTTC
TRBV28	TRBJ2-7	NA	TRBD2	CASSPVVAGGSDEQYF	TGTGCCAGCAGCCCCGTAGTAGCGGGAGGATCGGACGAGCAGTACTTC
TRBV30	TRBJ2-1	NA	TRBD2	CAWSELAGWNEQFF	TGTGCCTGGAGTGAGCTAGCGGGATGGAATGAGCAGTTCTTC
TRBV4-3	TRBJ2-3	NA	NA	CASSQATGFTDTQYF	TGCGCCAGCAGCCAAGCAACGGGATTTACAGATACGCAGTATTTT
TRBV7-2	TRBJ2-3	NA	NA	CASSLADTQYF	TGTGCCAGCAGCTTAGCAGATACGCAGTATTTT
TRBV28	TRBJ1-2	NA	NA	CASTQATGYGYTF	TGTGCCAGCACCCAAGCAACGGGCTATGGCTACACCTTC
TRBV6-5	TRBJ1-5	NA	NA	CASSPTRNQPQHF	TGTGCCAGCAGTCCCACCCGAAATCAGCCCCAGCATTTT
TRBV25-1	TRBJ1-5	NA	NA	CASSDPGTGNGQPQHF	TGTGCCAGCAGTGACCCTGGAACAGGGAATGGTCAGCCCCAGCATTTT
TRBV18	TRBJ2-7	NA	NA	CASSVDNYEQYF	TGTGCCAGCTCAGTGGACAACTACGAGCAGTACTTC
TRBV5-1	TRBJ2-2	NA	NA	CASSLELTGSGGELFF	TGCGCCAGCAGCTTGGAGTTAACCGGTTCAGGCGGGGAGCTGTTTTTT
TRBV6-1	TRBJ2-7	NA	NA	CASRPQASVEQYF	TGTGCCAGCAGACCACAGGCGTCGGTCGAGCAGTACTTC
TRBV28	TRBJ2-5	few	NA	CASSYMETQYF	TGTGCCAGCAGTTACATGGAGACCCAGTACTTC
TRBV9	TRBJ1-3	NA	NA	CASSVDGSGATGNTIYF	TGTGCCAGCAGCGTAGATGGGAGTGGGGCGACAGGAAACACCATATATTTT
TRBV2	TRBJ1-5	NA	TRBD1	CASSRDSPISNQPQHF	TGTGCCAGCAGTCGGGACAGCCCTATAAGCAATCAGCCCCAGCATTTT
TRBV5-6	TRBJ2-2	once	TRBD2	CASSLSPGGLGTGELFF	TGTGCCAGCAGCTTGTCTCCGGGAGGGCTTGGTACCGGGGAGCTGTTTTTT
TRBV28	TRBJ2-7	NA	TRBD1	CASNKPGTGGYEQYF	TGTGCCAGCAACAAACCTGGGACAGGGGGTTACGAGCAGTACTTC
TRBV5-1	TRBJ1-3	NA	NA	CASSLSHGNTIYF	TGCGCCAGCAGCCTTAGCCATGGGAACACCATATATTTT